A selection of T cell receptor beta chains follows, all from one sample in a study of post-analysis software for immune sequencing data. Each CDR3 protein is one row after TCRdb ran MiXCR on the PCR reads. The table has 350,000 to 450,000 distinct CDR3 sequences, about a third seen once; the top ten hold 13%. The sequenced material came from blood. Source of these receptors: a girl between 5 and 17 years old with multiple sclerosis. The CDR3 runs from the conserved cysteine through the conserved F or W.

v_gene: TRBV27; j_gene: TRBJ2-1; CDR3aa: CASSLTGTGGDNEQFF
v_gene: TRBV24-1; j_gene: TRBJ2-7; CDR3aa: CATSDMDRDEQYF
v_gene: TRBV4-1; j_gene: TRBJ1-2; CDR3aa: CASSQDRVGCGYTF
v_gene: TRBV5-1; j_gene: TRBJ2-3; CDR3aa: CASSFGTDENTQYF
v_gene: TRBV12-3/TRBV12-4; j_gene: TRBJ1-2; CDR3aa: CASSLSGAYGYTF
v_gene: TRBV10-3; j_gene: TRBJ2-1; CDR3aa: CAISDPGGVENEQFF
v_gene: TRBV7-9; j_gene: TRBJ2-7; CDR3aa: CASSTTGTALSYEQYF
v_gene: TRBV6-2/TRBV6-3; j_gene: TRBJ2-1; CDR3aa: CASSCFGAFYNEQFF
v_gene: TRBV2; j_gene: TRBJ1-2; CDR3aa: CASGGLSANYGYTF
v_gene: TRBV4-1; j_gene: TRBJ2-2; CDR3aa: CASSPGRGTTGELFF
v_gene: TRBV7-8; j_gene: TRBJ1-1; CDR3aa: CASSLGQGMNTEAFF
v_gene: TRBV5-1; j_gene: TRBJ2-1; CDR3aa: CASSLELRNGQFF
v_gene: TRBV7-2; j_gene: TRBJ2-5; CDR3aa: CVSSFGAGETQYF
v_gene: TRBV7-2; j_gene: TRBJ1-5; CDR3aa: CASSLTYRGDQPQHF
v_gene: TRBV14; j_gene: TRBJ2-5; CDR3aa: CASRSGVGTQYF
v_gene: TRBV7-8; j_gene: TRBJ1-4; CDR3aa: CASSSGRGQEKLFF
v_gene: TRBV20-1; j_gene: TRBJ1-1; CDR3aa: CSANGVSDTEAFF
v_gene: TRBV7-9; j_gene: TRBJ1-5; CDR3aa: CASSLGQGGYGNQPQHF
v_gene: TRBV24-1; j_gene: TRBJ2-6; CDR3aa: CATSDPGDREGLGSGANVLTF
v_gene: TRBV27; j_gene: TRBJ2-5; CDR3aa: CASSGLGTFQETQYF
v_gene: TRBV6-5; j_gene: TRBJ2-7; CDR3aa: CASSYRAPGQGAYEQYF
v_gene: TRBV10-2; j_gene: TRBJ1-1; CDR3aa: CASRGRTAGTAEAFF
v_gene: TRBV3-1; j_gene: TRBJ1-4; CDR3aa: CASSQPGHFNEKRFF
v_gene: TRBV6-6; j_gene: TRBJ1-1; CDR3aa: CASSYSDRAFF
v_gene: TRBV7-2; j_gene: TRBJ2-5; CDR3aa: CASSLAGSRRGETQYF
v_gene: TRBV24-1; j_gene: TRBJ1-2; CDR3aa: CATSDSTGNYGYTF
v_gene: TRBV20-1; j_gene: TRBJ1-1; CDR3aa: CSALYVRGNTEAFF
v_gene: TRBV4-2; j_gene: TRBJ2-7; CDR3aa: CASSATGLAGGQPYEQYF
v_gene: TRBV20-1; j_gene: TRBJ2-5; CDR3aa: CSARDGRLAGKETQYF
v_gene: TRBV7-6; j_gene: TRBJ2-7; CDR3aa: CASSLSGHSYEQYF
v_gene: TRBV4-1; j_gene: TRBJ2-5; CDR3aa: CASSDFSYSAWGETQYF
v_gene: TRBV20-1; j_gene: TRBJ1-2; CDR3aa: CSAREGGALGYTF
v_gene: TRBV7-2; j_gene: TRBJ2-7; CDR3aa: CASSSRDSPREQYF
v_gene: TRBV7-2; j_gene: TRBJ1-6; CDR3aa: CASSLGGQPNSPLHF
v_gene: TRBV4-1; j_gene: TRBJ2-6; CDR3aa: CASSLYSPNRGSSGANVLTF
v_gene: TRBV27; j_gene: TRBJ2-1; CDR3aa: CASSPQVGHNEQFF
v_gene: TRBV12-3/TRBV12-4; j_gene: TRBJ2-2; CDR3aa: CASNAGGTGELFF
v_gene: TRBV6-1; j_gene: TRBJ2-5; CDR3aa: CASRAGTSGGLGTQYF
v_gene: TRBV6-1; j_gene: TRBJ2-7; CDR3aa: CASPHNPGQAAEGSYEQYF
v_gene: TRBV12-3/TRBV12-4; j_gene: TRBJ1-6; CDR3aa: CASTWDSNSPLHF
v_gene: TRBV4-1; j_gene: TRBJ2-1; CDR3aa: CASSQGRGLAGNEQFF
v_gene: TRBV3-1; j_gene: TRBJ1-2; CDR3aa: CASSRDSSYGYTF
v_gene: TRBV10-3; j_gene: TRBJ2-7; CDR3aa: CAISESNRFYEQYF